This T cell receptor (beta chain) came from a study of vaccination effects on CD4 cells after COVID-19. As for the study in general: Every participant took two doses of the BNT162b2 or mRNA-1273 vaccine.

TCRdb's table, derived via immunoSEQ multiplex PCR, lists solely in-frame clones and lacks some. This sample has 25,000 to 35,000 clones, with around three quarters found just once. With regard to this clone: Its cognate antigen is unknown.

J was trimmed by 6 bases and V by 5 bases; bases with no gene match: 8. Germline loops: CDR1 SSHAT, CDR2 FNYEAQ (reference sequence). The CDR3 runs to 16 residues. Isolation of CD4+ T cells took place after less than twelve days of culture. The clonotype was recovered from a human donor who received a COVID-19 vaccine. The specimen was CD4+ T cells from PBMCs cultured without peptide, collected before COVID-19 vaccination. V usage is TRBV7-7 and J usage is TRBJ2-1, with 12 bases aligning to TRBD2. The CDR3 nucleotides read TGTGCCAGCAGCCCGGCGGGACTAGCGGGCACCAATGAGCAGTTCTTC. Translated, it gives CASSPAGLAGTNEQFF.